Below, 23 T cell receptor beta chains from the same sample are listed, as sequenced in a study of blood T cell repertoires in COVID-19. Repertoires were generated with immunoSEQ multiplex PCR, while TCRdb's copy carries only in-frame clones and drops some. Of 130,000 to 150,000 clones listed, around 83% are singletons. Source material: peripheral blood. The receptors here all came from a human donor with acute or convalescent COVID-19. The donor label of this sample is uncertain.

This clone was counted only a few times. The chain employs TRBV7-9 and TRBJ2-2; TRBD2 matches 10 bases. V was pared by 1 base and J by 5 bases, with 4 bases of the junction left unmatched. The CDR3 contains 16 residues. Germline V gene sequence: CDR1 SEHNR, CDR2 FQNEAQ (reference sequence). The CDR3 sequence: CASSLGDSGRTGELFF. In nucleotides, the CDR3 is TGTGCCAGCAGCTTAGGGGATAGCGGGAGGACCGGGGAGCTGTTTTTT.

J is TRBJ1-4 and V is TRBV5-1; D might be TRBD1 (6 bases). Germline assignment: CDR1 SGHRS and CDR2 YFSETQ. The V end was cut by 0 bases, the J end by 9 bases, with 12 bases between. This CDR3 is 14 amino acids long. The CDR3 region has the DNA TGCGCCAGCAGCTTGGGAACAGGGAGCCAAAAACTGTTTTTT. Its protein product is CASSLGTGSQKLFF.

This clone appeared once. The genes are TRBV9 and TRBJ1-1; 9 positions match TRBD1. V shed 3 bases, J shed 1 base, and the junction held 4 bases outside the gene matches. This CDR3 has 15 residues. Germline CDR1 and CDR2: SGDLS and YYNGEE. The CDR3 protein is CASSAHRGPNTEAFF. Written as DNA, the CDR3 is TGTGCCAGCAGCGCCCACAGGGGGCCGAACACTGAAGCTTTCTTT.

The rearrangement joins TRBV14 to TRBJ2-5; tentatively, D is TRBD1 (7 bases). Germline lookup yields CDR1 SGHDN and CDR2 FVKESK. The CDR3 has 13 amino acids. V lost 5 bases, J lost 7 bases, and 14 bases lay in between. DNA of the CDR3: TGTGCCAGCAGCGAAACAGGGGACTGGACCCAGTACTTC. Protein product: CASSETGDWTQYF.

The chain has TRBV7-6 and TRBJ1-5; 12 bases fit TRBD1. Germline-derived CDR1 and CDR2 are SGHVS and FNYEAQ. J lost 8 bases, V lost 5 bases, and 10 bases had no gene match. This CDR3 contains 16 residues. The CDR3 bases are TGTGCCAGCAGCCCCGGGACAGGGGGCTTTGTGGAGCCCCAGCATTTT. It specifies CASSPGTGGFVEPQHF.

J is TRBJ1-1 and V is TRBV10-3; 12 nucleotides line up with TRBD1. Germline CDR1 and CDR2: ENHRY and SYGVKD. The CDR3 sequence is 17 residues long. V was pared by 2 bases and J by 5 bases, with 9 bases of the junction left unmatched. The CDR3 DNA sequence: TGTGCCATCAGTGAGCAGGGACAGGGGGCTTTGTGGACTGAAGCTTTCTTT. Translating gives CAISEQGQGALWTEAFF.

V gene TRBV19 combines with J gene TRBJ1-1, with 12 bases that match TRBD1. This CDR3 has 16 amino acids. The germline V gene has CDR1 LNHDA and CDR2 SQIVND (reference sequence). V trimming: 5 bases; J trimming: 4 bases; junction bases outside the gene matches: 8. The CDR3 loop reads CASSPRDRGRFTEAFF. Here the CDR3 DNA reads TGTGCCAGTAGTCCCCGGGACAGGGGGCGATTCACTGAAGCTTTCTTT.

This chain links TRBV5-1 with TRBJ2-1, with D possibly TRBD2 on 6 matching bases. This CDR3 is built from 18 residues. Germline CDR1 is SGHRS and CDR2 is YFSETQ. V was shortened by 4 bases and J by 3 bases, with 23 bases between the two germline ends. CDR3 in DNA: TGCGCCAGCAGCCGGTACGGCTCCGGCGGGGCCCACTACAATGAGCAGTTCTTC. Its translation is CASSRYGSGGAHYNEQFF.

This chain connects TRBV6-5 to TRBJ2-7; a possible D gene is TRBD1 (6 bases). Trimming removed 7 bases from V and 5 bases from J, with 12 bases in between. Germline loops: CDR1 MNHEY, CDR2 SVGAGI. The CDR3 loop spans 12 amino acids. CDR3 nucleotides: TGTGCCAGCATAGGGGGATCCCACGAGCAGTACTTC. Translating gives CASIGGSHEQYF.

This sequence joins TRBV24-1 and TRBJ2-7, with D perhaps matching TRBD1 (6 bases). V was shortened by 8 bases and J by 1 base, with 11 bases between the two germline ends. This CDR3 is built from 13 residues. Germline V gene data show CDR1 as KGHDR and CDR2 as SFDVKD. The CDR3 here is CATKTGGSYEQYF. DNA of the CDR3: TGTGCCACCAAGACAGGCGGGTCCTACGAGCAGTACTTC.

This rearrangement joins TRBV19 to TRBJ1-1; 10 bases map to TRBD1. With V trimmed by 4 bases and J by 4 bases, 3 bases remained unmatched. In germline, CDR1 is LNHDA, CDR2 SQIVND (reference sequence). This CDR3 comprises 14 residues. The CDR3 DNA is TGTGCCAGTAGTAGGGACAGGGGAAGCACTGAAGCTTTCTTT. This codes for CASSRDRGSTEAFF.

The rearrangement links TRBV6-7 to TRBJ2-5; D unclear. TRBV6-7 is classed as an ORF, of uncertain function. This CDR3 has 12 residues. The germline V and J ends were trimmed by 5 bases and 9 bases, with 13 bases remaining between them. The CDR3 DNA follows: TGTGCCAGCAGTCCCCCTCGCGTGTCCCAGTACTTC. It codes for CASSPPRVSQYF.

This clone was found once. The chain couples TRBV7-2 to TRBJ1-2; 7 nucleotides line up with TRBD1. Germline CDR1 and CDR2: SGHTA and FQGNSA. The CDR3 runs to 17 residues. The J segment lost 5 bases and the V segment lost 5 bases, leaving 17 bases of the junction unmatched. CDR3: CASSPNPTGARRYGYTF. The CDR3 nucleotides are TGTGCCAGCAGCCCTAATCCTACAGGGGCGCGACGTTATGGCTACACCTTC.

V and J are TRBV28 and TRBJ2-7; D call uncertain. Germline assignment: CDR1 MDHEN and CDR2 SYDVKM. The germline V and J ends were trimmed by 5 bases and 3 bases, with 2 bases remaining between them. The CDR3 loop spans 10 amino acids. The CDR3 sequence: CASSRYEQYF. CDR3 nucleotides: TGTGCCAGCAGTCGCTACGAGCAGTACTTC.

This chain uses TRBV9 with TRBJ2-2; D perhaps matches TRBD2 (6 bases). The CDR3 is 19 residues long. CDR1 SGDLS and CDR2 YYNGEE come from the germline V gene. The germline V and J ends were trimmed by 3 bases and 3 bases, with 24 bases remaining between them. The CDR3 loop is CASSAPRQRLGRYTGELFF. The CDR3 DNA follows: TGTGCCAGCAGCGCACCCCGACAGCGACTAGGGAGATACACCGGGGAGCTGTTTTTT.

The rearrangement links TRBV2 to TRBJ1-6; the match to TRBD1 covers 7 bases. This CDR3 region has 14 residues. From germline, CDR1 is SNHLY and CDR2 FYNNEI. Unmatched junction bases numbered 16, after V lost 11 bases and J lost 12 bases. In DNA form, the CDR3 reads TGTGCCGGCCACACAGGGGACGGATTGGGACCCCTCCACTTT. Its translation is CAGHTGDGLGPLHF.

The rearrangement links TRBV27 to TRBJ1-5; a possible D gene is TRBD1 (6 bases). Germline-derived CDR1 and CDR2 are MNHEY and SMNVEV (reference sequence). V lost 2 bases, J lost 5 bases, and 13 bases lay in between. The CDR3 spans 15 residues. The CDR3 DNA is TGTGCCAGCAGTTTAAGGGGGAACAGTCATCAGCCCCAGCATTTT. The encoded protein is CASSLRGNSHQPQHF.

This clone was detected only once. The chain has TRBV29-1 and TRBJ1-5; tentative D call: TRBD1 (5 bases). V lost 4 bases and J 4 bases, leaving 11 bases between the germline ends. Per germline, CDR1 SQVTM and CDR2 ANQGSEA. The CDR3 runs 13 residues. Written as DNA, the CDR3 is TGCAGCGTTGGCGGGGCAGCTAATCAGCCCCAGCATTTT. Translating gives CSVGGAANQPQHF.

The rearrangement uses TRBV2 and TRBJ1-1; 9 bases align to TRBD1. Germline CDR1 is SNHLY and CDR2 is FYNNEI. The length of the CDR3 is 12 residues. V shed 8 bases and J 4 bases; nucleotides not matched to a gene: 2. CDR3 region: CASRDRVTEAFF. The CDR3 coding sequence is TGTGCCAGCCGGGACAGGGTCACTGAAGCTTTCTTT. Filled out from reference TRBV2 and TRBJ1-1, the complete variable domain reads EPEVTQTPSHQVTQMGQEVILRCVPISNHLYFYWYRQILGQKVEFLVSFYNNEISEKSEIFDDQFSVERPDGSNFTLKIRSTKLEDSAMYFCASRDRVTEAFFGQGTRLTVV.

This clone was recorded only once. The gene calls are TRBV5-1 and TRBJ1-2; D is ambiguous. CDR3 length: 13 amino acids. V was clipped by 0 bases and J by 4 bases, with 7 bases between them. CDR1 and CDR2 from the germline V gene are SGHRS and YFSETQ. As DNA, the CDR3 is TGCGCCAGCAGCTTGGGACACCCCTATGGCTACACCTTC. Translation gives CASSLGHPYGYTF. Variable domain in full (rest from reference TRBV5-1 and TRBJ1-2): KAGVTQTPRYLIKTRGQQVTLSCSPISGHRSVSWYQQTPGQGLQFLFEYFSETQRNKGNFPGRFSGRQFSNSRSEMNVSTLELGDSALYLCASSLGHPYGYTFGSGTRLTVV.

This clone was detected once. CDR3: CASSGRTSGISYEQYV. The CDR3 DNA reads TGTGCCAGCAGTGGCCGGACTAGCGGGATCTCCTACGAGCAGTACGTC. This chain joins TRBV2 and TRBJ2-7; 12 positions match TRBD2. Germline V gene sequence: CDR1 SNHLY, CDR2 FYNNEI. Trimming cost V 4 bases and J 0 bases; bases outside gene matches: 4. The CDR3 totals 16 residues.

The DNA of the CDR3 is TGTGCCTGGAGGAGACAGGGCCCCTACAATGAGCAGTTCTTC. Protein: CAWRRQGPYNEQFF. This rearrangement joins TRBV30 to TRBJ2-1, with 7 bases fitting TRBD1. CDR3 length equals 14 residues. V lost 3 bases and J lost 2; bases outside the gene matches: 4. Germline V lookup: CDR1 GTSNPN, CDR2 SVGIG (reference sequence).

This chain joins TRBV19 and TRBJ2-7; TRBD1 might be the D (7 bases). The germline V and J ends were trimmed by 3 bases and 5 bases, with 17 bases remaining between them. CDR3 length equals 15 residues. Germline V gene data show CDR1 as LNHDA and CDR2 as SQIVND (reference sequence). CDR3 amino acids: CASSIEARGVDEQYF. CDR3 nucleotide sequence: TGTGCCAGTAGTATTGAGGCCAGGGGGGTCGACGAGCAGTACTTC.